The 21 T cell receptor beta chains in this list originate from one sample, sequenced in a study of blood T cell repertoires in COVID-19. Produced via immunoSEQ multiplex PCR; TCRdb's table is partial and in-frame only. The sample records some 220,000 clones, approximately 87% being singletons. The sequencing sample was made of PBMCs or T cells enriched from blood (not recorded which). Source of these receptors: a woman in her forties or fifties in a cohort exposed to, infected with or recovered from COVID-19 (not recorded which).

The chain combines TRBV19 with TRBJ2-2, with D maybe TRBD1 (6 bases). With 6 bases removed from V and 0 bases from J, the gap between germline ends came to 11 bases. The germline V gene has CDR1 LNHDA and CDR2 SQIVND (reference sequence). The CDR3 is 15 amino acids. CDR3 bases: TGTGCCAGTAGGATGACAGGACCGAACACCGGGGAGCTGTTTTTT. Amino acids: CASRMTGPNTGELFF.

The chain recombines TRBV5-6 with TRBJ2-3; D is possibly TRBD2 (6 bases). Trimming cost V 4 bases and J 6 bases, with 15 bases left between them. The V gene's germline CDR1 is SGHDT and CDR2 YYEEEE. There are 14 residues in the CDR3. The CDR3 spells CASSMTSLRDTQYF. The CDR3 DNA sequence: TGTGCCAGCAGCATGACTAGTTTACGCGATACGCAGTATTTT. The variable domain in full, with the rest retrieved from reference TRBV5-6 and TRBJ2-3, is DAGVTQSPTHLIKTRGQQVTLRCSPKSGHDTVSWYQQALGQGPQFIFQYYEEEERQRGNFPDRFSGHQFPNYSSELNVNALLLGDSALYLCASSMTSLRDTQYFGPGTRLTVL.

This chain uses TRBV5-4 with TRBJ2-7, with 11 nucleotides matching TRBD1. The ends lost 4 bases at V and 6 bases at J; junction bases unmatched: 12. Per germline, CDR1 SGHNT and CDR2 YYREEE (reference sequence). There are 16 residues in the CDR3. This chain's CDR3 is CASSTVDRGPSGEQYF. CDR3 DNA: TGTGCCAGCAGCACCGTGGACAGGGGGCCGTCCGGCGAGCAGTACTTC.

The genes are TRBV6-5 and TRBJ1-6, with TRBD1 as a possible D gene (5 bases). CDR3 length: 14 residues. The germline CDR1 and CDR2 sequences are MNHEY and SVGAGI. The V and J ends lost 6 bases and 0 bases respectively, with 6 bases between them. This CDR3 reads CASRGDSYNSPLHF. CDR3 DNA: TGTGCCAGCAGAGGGGACTCCTATAATTCACCCCTCCACTTT.

This rearrangement joins TRBV28 to TRBJ2-3, with TRBD2 matching 13 bases. The germline V gene has CDR1 MDHEN and CDR2 SYDVKM. The V gene end was trimmed by 4 bases and the J gene end by 5 bases; junction bases not matched to a gene: 3. The CDR3 length is 15 residues. The CDR3 loop reads CASSWTSGGLDTQYF. CDR3 bases: TGTGCCAGCAGTTGGACTAGCGGGGGTTTAGATACGCAGTATTTT.

CDR3 in DNA: TGTGCCAGCAGCTTTGGGGAGGTTTCTTACAATGAGCAGTTCTTC. Translating gives CASSFGEVSYNEQFF. The chain has TRBV7-6 and TRBJ2-1; possibly TRBD2 for D (6 bases). The V and J ends lost 3 bases and 4 bases respectively, with 13 bases between them. The CDR3 is made up of 15 amino acids. Germline V gene lookup returns CDR1 SGHVS and CDR2 FNYEAQ.

The genes are TRBV6-6 and TRBJ2-5, with D possibly being TRBD1 (5 bases). V lost 0 bases to trimming and J lost 1 base, with 9 bases between them. This CDR3 spans 15 amino acids. Germline assignment: CDR1 MNHNY and CDR2 SVGAGI (reference sequence). CDR3: CASSYSGRLQETQYF. Here the CDR3 DNA reads TGTGCCAGCAGTTACTCGGGGCGTCTCCAAGAGACCCAGTACTTC.

V usage is TRBV7-3 and J usage is TRBJ1-3; tentative D call: TRBD1 (5 bases). The CDR3 sequence is 14 residues long. Trimming took off 5 bases at V and 8 bases at J, with 16 bases between the two ends. Germline lookup yields CDR1 SGHTA and CDR2 FQGTGA. The CDR3 DNA follows: TGTGCCAGCAGCCCAACCGGGGGAGGTGACACCATATATTTT. This sequence encodes CASSPTGGGDTIYF.

V and J are TRBV5-1 and TRBJ2-7; 9 positions match TRBD2. CDR3 size: 14 residues. Germline V lookup: CDR1 SGHRS, CDR2 YFSETQ. V gave up 4 bases and J gave up 3 bases; unmatched junction bases: 5. CDR3 sequence: CASSVSGGRYEQYF. The CDR3 DNA reads as TGCGCCAGCAGCGTTAGCGGGGGTCGCTACGAGCAGTACTTC.

The rearrangement joins TRBV19 to TRBJ1-6; TRBD1 matches at 8 bases. The CDR3 loop spans 15 amino acids. The trim removed 3 bases at V and 7 bases at J, leaving 5 bases unmatched. Germline V gene lookup returns CDR1 LNHDA and CDR2 SQIVND (reference sequence). The CDR3 DNA is TGTGCCAGTAGTATCGGACAGGGAACCAATTCACCCCTCCACTTT. It specifies CASSIGQGTNSPLHF.

The CDR3 loop is CASSRVSRQETQYF. CDR3 DNA sequence: TGCGCCAGCAGCCGAGTGAGTCGTCAAGAGACCCAGTACTTC. The V gene is TRBV4-1, the J gene TRBJ2-5; no reliable D call. V shed 4 bases and J shed 2 bases, with 11 bases lying between them. Per germline, CDR1 MGHRA and CDR2 YSYEKL. The CDR3 contains 14 residues.

This chain links TRBV4-3 with TRBJ2-2, with 12 bases matching TRBD2. With 0 bases clipped from V and 4 bases from J, the junction kept 3 bases outside the gene matches. This CDR3 is built from 17 residues. Germline V lookup: CDR1 LGHNA, CDR2 YSLEER. The CDR3 protein is CASSQEASGGGTGELFF. CDR3 nucleotides: TGCGCCAGCAGCCAAGAAGCTAGCGGGGGGGGCACCGGGGAGCTGTTTTTT.

V gene TRBV30 combines with J gene TRBJ2-4, with 8 bases that match TRBD1. The trim removed 2 bases at V and 0 bases at J, leaving 3 bases unmatched. The CDR3 consists of 15 residues. Looked up from germline, CDR1 is GTSNPN and CDR2 is SVGIG (reference sequence). CDR3 residues: CAWSQQGVAKNIQYF. CDR3 sequence (DNA): TGTGCCTGGAGTCAACAGGGGGTAGCCAAAAACATTCAGTACTTC.

This rearrangement joins TRBV3-1 (or the pseudogene TRBV3-2) to TRBJ1-6; unclear D gene. V lost 5 bases, J lost 8 bases, and 13 bases lay in between. This CDR3 region has 14 residues. Germline CDR1 and CDR2: LGHDT and YNNKEL (reference sequence). The CDR3 loop is CASSASLGDSPLHF. The CDR3 bases are TGTGCCAGCAGCGCGAGCCTAGGCGATTCACCCCTCCACTTT.

This chain joins TRBV7-2 and TRBJ1-3; D gene uncertain. The germline gives CDR1 SGHTA, CDR2 FQGNSA. The CDR3 consists of 16 residues. The V end lost 4 bases, the J end lost 0 bases, and 13 bases lay between the germline ends. CDR3 loop: CASSSDGSYSGNTIYF. Here the CDR3 DNA reads TGTGCCAGCAGCTCAGATGGCAGTTACTCTGGAAACACCATATATTTT. Together with reference TRBV7-2 and TRBJ1-3, the CDR3 gives the full variable domain: GAGVSQSPSNKVTEKGKDVELRCDPISGHTALYWYRQSLGQGLEFLIYFQGNSAPDKSGLPSDRFSAERTGGSVSTLTIQRTQQEDSAVYLCASSSDGSYSGNTIYFGEGSWLTVV.

This clone has just one count. This chain links TRBV5-5 with TRBJ1-1; D is ambiguous. This CDR3 is 11 amino acids long. Germline CDR1 and CDR2: SGHKS and YYEKEE (reference sequence). V was cut by 4 bases and J by 8 bases, with 9 bases left in between. The CDR3 nucleotides read TGTGCCAGCAGCCAACTAAGAGAAGCTTTCTTT. Translated: CASSQLREAFF. The full variable domain, completed using reference TRBV5-5 and TRBJ1-1, is DAGVTQSPTHLIKTRGQQVTLRCSPISGHKSVSWYQQVLGQGPQFIFQYYEKEERGRGNFPDRFSARQFPNYSSELNVNALLLGDSALYLCASSQLREAFFGQGTRLTVV.

V usage is TRBV29-1 and J usage is TRBJ1-6; 9 bases fit TRBD1. Germline V gives CDR1 SQVTM, CDR2 ANQGSEA. The CDR3 length is 14 residues. The CDR3 reads CRKGDRVRNSPLHF. The CDR3 DNA sequence: TGCAGGAAGGGGGACAGGGTTCGTAATTCACCCCTCCACTTT.

This clone has just a few counts. The gene calls are TRBV7-9 and TRBJ1-1; D not resolved. The CDR3 totals 16 residues. CDR1 and CDR2 (germline): SEHNR, FQNEAQ (reference sequence). The V and J ends lost 1 base and 0 bases respectively, with 12 bases between them. The CDR3, as DNA: TGTGCCAGCAGCTTAGATGAGGGTACCATGAACACTGAAGCTTTCTTT. It specifies CASSLDEGTMNTEAFF.

V is TRBV2 and J is TRBJ2-7; 10 nucleotides line up with TRBD1. Per the germline V gene, CDR1 is SNHLY and CDR2 is FYNNEI. The CDR3 has 15 amino acids. V was pared by 6 bases and J by 3 bases, with 8 bases of the junction left unmatched. DNA for the CDR3: TGTGCCAGCAGGGAACCGGGACAGGGGCTCTACGAGCAGTACTTC. Encoded protein: CASREPGQGLYEQYF.

The chain recombines TRBV6-5 with TRBJ2-7, with D tentatively TRBD2 (6 bases). V lost 8 bases and J lost 3, with 20 bases in between. Germline CDR1 MNHEY, CDR2 SVGAGI. The CDR3 is 15 residues long. CDR3 DNA: TGTGCCAGCGCTTATAACTCTGCGGGATACTACGAGCAGTACTTC. It translates to CASAYNSAGYYEQYF.

DNA for the CDR3: TGTGCCAGCAGTTCTCCCTCCGGGACAGGGGGCGGCGAGCAGTACTTC. This sequence encodes CASSSPSGTGGGEQYF. The rearrangement joins TRBV28 to TRBJ2-7; 12 bases are shared with TRBD1. CDR3 length equals 16 residues. Germline lookup yields CDR1 MDHEN and CDR2 SYDVKM. V shed 4 bases, J shed 6 bases, and the junction held 10 bases outside the gene matches.